This passage covers 32 T cell receptor beta chains from one sample sequenced in a study of breast tumors, draining lymph nodes, adjacent tissues. MiXCR was run by TCRdb on the multiplex PCR reads, yielding one entry per CDR3 protein. The sample includes 14,000 to 15,000 distinct CDR3 sequences, roughly 44% seen only once; the top ten take roughly 28%. The sample taken for sequencing was tumor-adjacent breast tissue. The receptors were gathered from a female donor with breast cancer. Some clones in this sample may be carry-over from other donors' samples.

CDR3 sequence: CASSSTGNSPLHF. CDR3 in DNA: TGTGCCAGCAGCTCAACCGGTAATTCACCCCTCCACTTT. The rearrangement uses TRBV7-6 and TRBJ1-6; D remains unclear. The CDR3 is 13 residues long. Trimming shortened V by 4 bases and J by 6 bases, and 7 bases separated the two germline ends. Germline CDR1 is SGHVS and CDR2 is FNYEAQ.

In its sample, this clonotype is medium-sized. The chain joins TRBV7-9 to TRBJ2-3; D is possibly TRBD1 or TRBD2 (5 bases each). With 0 bases removed from V and 2 bases from J, the gap between germline ends came to 12 bases. CDR1 and CDR2 (germline): SEHNR, FQNEAQ (reference sequence). The length of the CDR3 is 16 residues. The CDR3 loop reads CASSLALIGATDTQYF. As DNA, the CDR3 is TGTGCCAGCAGCTTAGCTCTGATCGGGGCCACAGATACGCAGTATTTT.

With regard to this clonotype: A much larger clone lies one base from this, so it may be a read error. V and J are TRBV12-3 or TRBV12-4 and TRBJ2-1; TRBD1 is a possible D gene (5 bases). The CDR3 is 13 amino acids. CDR3 region: CASRLGLYNEQSF. The CDR3 bases are TGTGCCAGCAGGTTGGGGCTCTACAATGAGCAGTCCTTC.

The CDR3 region has the DNA TGCAGTGCTCCCGGGACTGGTAGTGAAAAACTGTTTTTT. It translates to CSAPGTGSEKLFF. The rearrangement links TRBV20-1 to TRBJ1-4, with a possible D match to TRBD1 (5 bases). V lost 5 bases and J 7 bases, leaving 14 bases between the germline ends. This CDR3 region has 13 residues. From germline, CDR1 is DFQATT and CDR2 SNEGSKA (reference sequence).

The J gene is TRBJ1-2, the V gene TRBV5-1; D possibly corresponds to TRBD1 (5 bases). With 0 bases removed from V and 8 bases from J, the gap between germline ends came to 20 bases. Germline V gives CDR1 SGHRS, CDR2 YFSETQ. CDR3 length: 16 amino acids. CDR3 sequence (DNA): TGCGCCAGCAGCTTGGGGCAGGGACCAATATCTGGCGGCTACACCTTC. This encodes CASSLGQGPISGGYTF.

This clonotype is a singleton in its sample. A read error may account for a junction end that differs from germline. The chain carries TRBV3-1 and TRBJ1-3; a possible D gene is TRBD1 (5 bases). CDR3 length: 16 residues. Germline V CDR1 and CDR2: LGHDT, YNNKEL (reference sequence). CDR3 DNA sequence: TGCGCCAGCGGCCAAGGTGCGGGGGGCTCTGGAAACACCATATATTTT. This gives the protein CASGQGAGGSGNTIYF. Full variable domain (missing parts from reference TRBV3-1 and TRBJ1-3): DTAVSQTPKYLVTQMGNDKSIKCEQNLGHDTMYWYKQDSKKFLKIMFSYNNKELIINETVPNRFSPKSPDKAHLNLHINSLELGDSAVYFCASGQGAGGSGNTIYFGEGSWLTVV.

The chain couples TRBV7-9 to TRBJ1-4, with D possibly being TRBD1 (6 bases). Germline V gene lookup returns CDR1 SEHNR and CDR2 FQNEAQ (reference sequence). V lost 4 bases and J lost 5, with 14 bases in between. There are 15 residues in the CDR3. CDR3 in amino acids: CASSYTGGSNEKLFF. Written as DNA, the CDR3 is TGTGCCAGCAGCTACACGGGGGGCTCGAATGAAAAACTGTTTTTT.

V usage is TRBV5-1 and J usage is TRBJ1-6; a weak D match, TRBD1 (5 bases). The V end lost 0 bases, the J end lost 9 bases, and 13 bases lay between the germline ends. Germline values: CDR1 SGHRS, CDR2 YFSETQ. The length of the CDR3 is 15 residues. The CDR3 protein is CASSLAKDISSPLHF. The CDR3 bases are TGCGCCAGCAGCTTGGCCAAGGACATAAGTTCACCCCTCCACTTT.

This rearrangement joins TRBV6-6 to TRBJ2-7; 11 bases map to TRBD2. V lost 6 bases to trimming and J lost 3 bases; unmatched junction nucleotides: 1. The CDR3 has 13 amino acids. Germline-derived CDR1 and CDR2 are MNHNY and SVGAGI (reference sequence). In DNA form, the CDR3 reads TGTGCCAGCAGGCTAGCGGGAGGCTACGAGCAGTACTTC. Translation: CASRLAGGYEQYF.

This chain connects TRBV12-3 or TRBV12-4 to TRBJ1-2, with 8 bases fitting TRBD1. V shed 6 bases, J shed 1 base, and the junction held 10 bases outside the gene matches. The CDR3 loop spans 16 amino acids. This chain's CDR3 is CASREPGTGNNYGYTF. CDR3 in DNA: TGTGCCAGCAGGGAGCCCGGGACAGGCAATAACTATGGCTACACCTTC.

This clonotype was seen at least ten times. This sequence joins TRBV7-8 and TRBJ1-5, with D perhaps TRBD1 (5 bases). From germline, CDR1 is SGHVS and CDR2 FQNEAQ. The CDR3 is made up of 16 amino acids. Deletions cut 1 base from V and 4 bases from J, with 14 bases between. CDR3 coding DNA: TGTGCCAGCAGCTTAGAGGGGTACACGGGAAATCAGCCCCAGCATTTT. Protein sequence: CASSLEGYTGNQPQHF.

The chain employs TRBV29-1 and TRBJ2-3, with D possibly TRBD1 on 6 matching bases. The CDR3 covers 12 residues. From germline, CDR1 is SQVTM and CDR2 ANQGSEA. Deletions cut 6 bases from V and 2 bases from J, with 9 bases between. The DNA of the CDR3 is TGCAGCGTCGGACAGAACACAGATACGCAGTATTTT. Translating gives CSVGQNTDTQYF.

This clonotype was detected only once. The chain combines TRBV19 with TRBJ2-7; 7 nucleotides match TRBD1. The CDR3 runs to 13 residues. The trim removed 6 bases at V and 6 bases at J, leaving 8 bases unmatched. CDR1 is LNHDA and CDR2 is SQIVND in the germline V gene (reference sequence). The CDR3 loop is CASRDRRTFEQYF. The DNA for the CDR3 is TGTGCCAGTAGGGACAGGAGGACCTTCGAGCAGTACTTC.

The chain has TRBV20-1 and TRBJ1-4; D call uncertain. CDR1 is DFQATT, CDR2 SNEGSKA, per germline (reference sequence). V was cut by 5 bases and J by 8 bases, with 15 bases left in between. The CDR3 is 13 residues long. Written as DNA, the CDR3 is TGCAGTGCTGGTGGCAGGAGGCACGAAAAACTGTTTTTT. Its protein is CSAGGRRHEKLFF.

V gene TRBV7-6 combines with J gene TRBJ2-7, with D perhaps matching TRBD1 (6 bases). The CDR3 is 21 amino acids. Germline V gives CDR1 SGHVS, CDR2 FNYEAQ. The germline V and J ends were trimmed by 5 bases and 3 bases, with 35 bases remaining between them. This CDR3 is CASSHIPGQGSSPTGFYEQYF. The CDR3, as DNA: TGTGCCAGCAGCCACATTCCGGGACAAGGTTCTTCACCAACCGGCTTCTACGAGCAGTACTTC.

This clonotype was seen repeatedly, ten times or more. As DNA, the CDR3 is TGTGCCAGCAGCGGTCCGGGACTAGCGGTTTACAATGAGCAGTTCTTC. Its protein product is CASSGPGLAVYNEQFF. The V and J genes are TRBV5-6 and TRBJ2-1; 11 bases are a match to TRBD2. Unmatched junction bases numbered 7, after V lost 4 bases and J lost 4 bases. This CDR3 is 16 amino acids long. CDR1 and CDR2 from the germline V gene are SGHDT and YYEEEE.

At least ten counts were recorded for this clonotype. The chain's CDR3 is CASSLSHAPHNEQFF. CDR3 DNA: TGTGCCAGCAGTCTCTCCCATGCCCCCCACAATGAGCAGTTCTTC. V is TRBV27 and J is TRBJ2-1, with unresolved D. Deletions cut 5 bases from V and 5 bases from J, with 16 bases between. This CDR3 has 15 residues. The germline gives CDR1 MNHEY, CDR2 SMNVEV (reference sequence).

CDR3 residues: CASLPTEFQETQYF. CDR3 nucleotide sequence: TGTGCCAGCCTTCCGACGGAATTCCAAGAGACCCAGTACTTC. V gene TRBV7-9 combines with J gene TRBJ2-5, with unresolved D. Germline CDR1 reads SEHNR; CDR2 reads FQNEAQ (reference sequence). V lost 8 bases and J 1 base, leaving 14 bases between the germline ends. The CDR3 runs to 14 residues.

This clonotype was seen at least ten times. V usage is TRBV19 and J usage is TRBJ1-4, with 7 bases identical to TRBD1. Unmatched junction bases numbered 3, after V lost 5 bases and J lost 0 bases. The CDR3 loop spans 15 amino acids. The germline V gene encodes CDR1 LNHDA and CDR2 SQIVND (reference sequence). The chain's CDR3 is CASSPGTATNEKLFF. CDR3 DNA: TGTGCCAGTAGTCCCGGGACAGCAACTAATGAAAAACTGTTTTTT.

This chain uses TRBV6-1 with TRBJ1-1, with a weak D call TRBD1 (5 bases). The CDR3 covers 13 residues. In germline, CDR1 is MNHNS, CDR2 SASEGT. The V end was cut by 5 bases, the J end by 4 bases, with 11 bases between. CDR3: CASSQGSVTEAFF. DNA of the CDR3: TGTGCCAGCAGTCAGGGTTCGGTCACTGAAGCTTTCTTT.

A remark on this clonotype: One end of the junction fails to match germline, which may point to a read error. This sequence joins TRBV10-3 and TRBJ1-3; 9 positions match TRBD1. Germline lookup yields CDR1 ENHRY and CDR2 SYGVKD. The CDR3 totals 18 residues. In DNA form, the CDR3 reads TGTGCTATCAGTGAGCCGAAGGGGGACAGGGTCTCTGGAAACACCATATACTTT. The encoded protein is CAISEPKGDRVSGNTIYF.

This clonotype was detected ten times or more. V and J are TRBV15 and TRBJ2-6; D gene unclear. Trimming took 3 bases from V and 4 from J, leaving 7 bases between them. This CDR3 region has 14 residues. Germline CDR1 is LNHNV and CDR2 is YYDKDF (reference sequence). CDR3 in DNA: TGTGCCACCAGCAGCCCCGCAGGGGCCAACGTCCTGACTTTC. It yields the protein CATSSPAGANVLTF. Based on the CDR3 plus reference TRBV15 and TRBJ2-6, the full variable domain is DAMVIQNPRYQVTQFGKPVTLSCSQTLNHNVMYWYQQKSSQAPKLLFHYYDKDFNNEADTPDNFQSRRPNTSFCFLDIRSPGLGDTAMYLCATSSPAGANVLTFGAGSRLTVL.

The chain is built from TRBV12-3 or TRBV12-4 and TRBJ2-3, with 9 nucleotides matching TRBD2. V trimming: 3 bases; J trimming: 1 base; junction bases outside the gene matches: 2. This CDR3 spans 15 amino acids. DNA of the CDR3: TGTGCCAGCAGTTTGGGCGGGAGGGGCACAGATACGCAGTATTTT. This translates into CASSLGGRGTDTQYF.

This clonotype was detected many times. The chain carries TRBV3-1 and TRBJ1-2; TRBD1 might be the D (5 bases). CDR3 size: 13 residues. V lost 1 base to trimming and J lost 7 bases, with 10 bases between them. Per germline, CDR1 LGHDT and CDR2 YNNKEL (reference sequence). CDR3 coding DNA: TGTGCCAGCAGCCAAGGGACATCACTTGGCTACACCTTC. Protein sequence: CASSQGTSLGYTF. The variable domain in full, with the rest retrieved from reference TRBV3-1 and TRBJ1-2, is DTAVSQTPKYLVTQMGNDKSIKCEQNLGHDTMYWYKQDSKKFLKIMFSYNNKELIINETVPNRFSPKSPDKAHLNLHINSLELGDSAVYFCASSQGTSLGYTFGSGTRLTVV.

The V call is TRBV12-3 or TRBV12-4, the J call TRBJ1-5; 10 bases agree with TRBD1. The CDR3 is made up of 15 amino acids. With V trimmed by 6 bases and J by 4 bases, 6 bases remained unmatched. The CDR3 nucleotides are TGTGCCAGCAGCCCCCGGGGACAGGGGAATCAGCCCCAGCATTTT. It is translated as CASSPRGQGNQPQHF.

A remark on this clonotype: Possible read error: a much larger clone is one base away. The chain couples TRBV5-4 to TRBJ2-5, with D perhaps matching TRBD1 (6 bases). The CDR3 has 13 residues. Trimming took 4 bases from V and 4 from J, leaving 11 bases between them. The germline CDR1 and CDR2 sequences are SGHNT and YYREEE (reference sequence). The CDR3 sequence: CASSGGGPETQYF. The CDR3 nucleotides read TGTGCCAGCAGCGGGGGCGGGCCAGAGACCCAGTACTTC.

This clonotype appeared many times. The genes are TRBV19 and TRBJ2-1; TRBD1 aligns across 9 bases. There are 15 residues in the CDR3. Germline loops: CDR1 LNHDA, CDR2 SQIVND (reference sequence). V gave up 5 bases and J gave up 6 bases; unmatched junction bases: 8. The CDR3 DNA follows: TGTGCCAGTAGTTCGGGGGGACAGGGTGGCAATGAGCAGTTCTTC. Encoded protein: CASSSGGQGGNEQFF.

This chain links TRBV9 with TRBJ2-3, with a weak D call TRBD2 (6 bases). The CDR3 spans 15 residues. The germline V gene has CDR1 SGDLS and CDR2 YYNGEE. In nucleotides, the CDR3 is TGTGCGACCGCGGGGTCCTACTCTAGCACAGATACGCAGTATTTT. Translating gives CATAGSYSSTDTQYF.

V is TRBV2 and J is TRBJ1-6, with a possible D match to TRBD1 (5 bases). Trimming took 4 bases from V and 7 from J, leaving 14 bases between them. Per germline, CDR1 SNHLY and CDR2 FYNNEI. This CDR3 comprises 15 residues. The CDR3, as DNA: TGTGCCAGCAGTGGGGACGCCTTGGGGAATTCACCCCTCCACTTT. The encoded protein is CASSGDALGNSPLHF.

This clonotype was seen repeatedly, ten times or more. This chain joins TRBV20-1 and TRBJ1-5; the D gene is possibly TRBD1 (5 bases). The CDR3 covers 17 residues. Germline V lookup: CDR1 DFQATT, CDR2 SNEGSKA (reference sequence). V was pared by 0 bases and J by 0 bases, with 15 bases between. The CDR3, as DNA: TGCAGTGCTAGAGATAGGAGGCAGGGTTATAGCAATCAGCCCCAGCATTTT. Its translation is CSARDRRQGYSNQPQHF.

This clonotype was detected ten times or more. This may be a read error: a much more frequent sequence differs by one nucleotide. This chain uses TRBV7-7 with TRBJ2-5, with 10 nucleotides matching TRBD2. This CDR3 region has 17 residues. From germline, CDR1 is SSHAT and CDR2 FNYEAQ (reference sequence). CDR3: CASSLAVSGGPQEPQYF. CDR3 bases: TGTGCTAGCAGCTTAGCGGTTAGCGGGGGGCCACAAGAGCCCCAGTACTTC.

The chain joins TRBV15 to TRBJ2-7; 14 nucleotides line up with TRBD2. CDR1 and CDR2 from the germline V gene are LNHNV and YYDKDF (reference sequence). CDR3 length: 16 residues. V gave up 3 bases and J gave up 3 bases; unmatched junction bases: 4. CDR3 loop: CATSSSGLAGVYEQYF. Written as DNA, the CDR3 is TGTGCCACCAGCAGCTCGGGACTAGCGGGGGTCTACGAGCAGTACTTC.